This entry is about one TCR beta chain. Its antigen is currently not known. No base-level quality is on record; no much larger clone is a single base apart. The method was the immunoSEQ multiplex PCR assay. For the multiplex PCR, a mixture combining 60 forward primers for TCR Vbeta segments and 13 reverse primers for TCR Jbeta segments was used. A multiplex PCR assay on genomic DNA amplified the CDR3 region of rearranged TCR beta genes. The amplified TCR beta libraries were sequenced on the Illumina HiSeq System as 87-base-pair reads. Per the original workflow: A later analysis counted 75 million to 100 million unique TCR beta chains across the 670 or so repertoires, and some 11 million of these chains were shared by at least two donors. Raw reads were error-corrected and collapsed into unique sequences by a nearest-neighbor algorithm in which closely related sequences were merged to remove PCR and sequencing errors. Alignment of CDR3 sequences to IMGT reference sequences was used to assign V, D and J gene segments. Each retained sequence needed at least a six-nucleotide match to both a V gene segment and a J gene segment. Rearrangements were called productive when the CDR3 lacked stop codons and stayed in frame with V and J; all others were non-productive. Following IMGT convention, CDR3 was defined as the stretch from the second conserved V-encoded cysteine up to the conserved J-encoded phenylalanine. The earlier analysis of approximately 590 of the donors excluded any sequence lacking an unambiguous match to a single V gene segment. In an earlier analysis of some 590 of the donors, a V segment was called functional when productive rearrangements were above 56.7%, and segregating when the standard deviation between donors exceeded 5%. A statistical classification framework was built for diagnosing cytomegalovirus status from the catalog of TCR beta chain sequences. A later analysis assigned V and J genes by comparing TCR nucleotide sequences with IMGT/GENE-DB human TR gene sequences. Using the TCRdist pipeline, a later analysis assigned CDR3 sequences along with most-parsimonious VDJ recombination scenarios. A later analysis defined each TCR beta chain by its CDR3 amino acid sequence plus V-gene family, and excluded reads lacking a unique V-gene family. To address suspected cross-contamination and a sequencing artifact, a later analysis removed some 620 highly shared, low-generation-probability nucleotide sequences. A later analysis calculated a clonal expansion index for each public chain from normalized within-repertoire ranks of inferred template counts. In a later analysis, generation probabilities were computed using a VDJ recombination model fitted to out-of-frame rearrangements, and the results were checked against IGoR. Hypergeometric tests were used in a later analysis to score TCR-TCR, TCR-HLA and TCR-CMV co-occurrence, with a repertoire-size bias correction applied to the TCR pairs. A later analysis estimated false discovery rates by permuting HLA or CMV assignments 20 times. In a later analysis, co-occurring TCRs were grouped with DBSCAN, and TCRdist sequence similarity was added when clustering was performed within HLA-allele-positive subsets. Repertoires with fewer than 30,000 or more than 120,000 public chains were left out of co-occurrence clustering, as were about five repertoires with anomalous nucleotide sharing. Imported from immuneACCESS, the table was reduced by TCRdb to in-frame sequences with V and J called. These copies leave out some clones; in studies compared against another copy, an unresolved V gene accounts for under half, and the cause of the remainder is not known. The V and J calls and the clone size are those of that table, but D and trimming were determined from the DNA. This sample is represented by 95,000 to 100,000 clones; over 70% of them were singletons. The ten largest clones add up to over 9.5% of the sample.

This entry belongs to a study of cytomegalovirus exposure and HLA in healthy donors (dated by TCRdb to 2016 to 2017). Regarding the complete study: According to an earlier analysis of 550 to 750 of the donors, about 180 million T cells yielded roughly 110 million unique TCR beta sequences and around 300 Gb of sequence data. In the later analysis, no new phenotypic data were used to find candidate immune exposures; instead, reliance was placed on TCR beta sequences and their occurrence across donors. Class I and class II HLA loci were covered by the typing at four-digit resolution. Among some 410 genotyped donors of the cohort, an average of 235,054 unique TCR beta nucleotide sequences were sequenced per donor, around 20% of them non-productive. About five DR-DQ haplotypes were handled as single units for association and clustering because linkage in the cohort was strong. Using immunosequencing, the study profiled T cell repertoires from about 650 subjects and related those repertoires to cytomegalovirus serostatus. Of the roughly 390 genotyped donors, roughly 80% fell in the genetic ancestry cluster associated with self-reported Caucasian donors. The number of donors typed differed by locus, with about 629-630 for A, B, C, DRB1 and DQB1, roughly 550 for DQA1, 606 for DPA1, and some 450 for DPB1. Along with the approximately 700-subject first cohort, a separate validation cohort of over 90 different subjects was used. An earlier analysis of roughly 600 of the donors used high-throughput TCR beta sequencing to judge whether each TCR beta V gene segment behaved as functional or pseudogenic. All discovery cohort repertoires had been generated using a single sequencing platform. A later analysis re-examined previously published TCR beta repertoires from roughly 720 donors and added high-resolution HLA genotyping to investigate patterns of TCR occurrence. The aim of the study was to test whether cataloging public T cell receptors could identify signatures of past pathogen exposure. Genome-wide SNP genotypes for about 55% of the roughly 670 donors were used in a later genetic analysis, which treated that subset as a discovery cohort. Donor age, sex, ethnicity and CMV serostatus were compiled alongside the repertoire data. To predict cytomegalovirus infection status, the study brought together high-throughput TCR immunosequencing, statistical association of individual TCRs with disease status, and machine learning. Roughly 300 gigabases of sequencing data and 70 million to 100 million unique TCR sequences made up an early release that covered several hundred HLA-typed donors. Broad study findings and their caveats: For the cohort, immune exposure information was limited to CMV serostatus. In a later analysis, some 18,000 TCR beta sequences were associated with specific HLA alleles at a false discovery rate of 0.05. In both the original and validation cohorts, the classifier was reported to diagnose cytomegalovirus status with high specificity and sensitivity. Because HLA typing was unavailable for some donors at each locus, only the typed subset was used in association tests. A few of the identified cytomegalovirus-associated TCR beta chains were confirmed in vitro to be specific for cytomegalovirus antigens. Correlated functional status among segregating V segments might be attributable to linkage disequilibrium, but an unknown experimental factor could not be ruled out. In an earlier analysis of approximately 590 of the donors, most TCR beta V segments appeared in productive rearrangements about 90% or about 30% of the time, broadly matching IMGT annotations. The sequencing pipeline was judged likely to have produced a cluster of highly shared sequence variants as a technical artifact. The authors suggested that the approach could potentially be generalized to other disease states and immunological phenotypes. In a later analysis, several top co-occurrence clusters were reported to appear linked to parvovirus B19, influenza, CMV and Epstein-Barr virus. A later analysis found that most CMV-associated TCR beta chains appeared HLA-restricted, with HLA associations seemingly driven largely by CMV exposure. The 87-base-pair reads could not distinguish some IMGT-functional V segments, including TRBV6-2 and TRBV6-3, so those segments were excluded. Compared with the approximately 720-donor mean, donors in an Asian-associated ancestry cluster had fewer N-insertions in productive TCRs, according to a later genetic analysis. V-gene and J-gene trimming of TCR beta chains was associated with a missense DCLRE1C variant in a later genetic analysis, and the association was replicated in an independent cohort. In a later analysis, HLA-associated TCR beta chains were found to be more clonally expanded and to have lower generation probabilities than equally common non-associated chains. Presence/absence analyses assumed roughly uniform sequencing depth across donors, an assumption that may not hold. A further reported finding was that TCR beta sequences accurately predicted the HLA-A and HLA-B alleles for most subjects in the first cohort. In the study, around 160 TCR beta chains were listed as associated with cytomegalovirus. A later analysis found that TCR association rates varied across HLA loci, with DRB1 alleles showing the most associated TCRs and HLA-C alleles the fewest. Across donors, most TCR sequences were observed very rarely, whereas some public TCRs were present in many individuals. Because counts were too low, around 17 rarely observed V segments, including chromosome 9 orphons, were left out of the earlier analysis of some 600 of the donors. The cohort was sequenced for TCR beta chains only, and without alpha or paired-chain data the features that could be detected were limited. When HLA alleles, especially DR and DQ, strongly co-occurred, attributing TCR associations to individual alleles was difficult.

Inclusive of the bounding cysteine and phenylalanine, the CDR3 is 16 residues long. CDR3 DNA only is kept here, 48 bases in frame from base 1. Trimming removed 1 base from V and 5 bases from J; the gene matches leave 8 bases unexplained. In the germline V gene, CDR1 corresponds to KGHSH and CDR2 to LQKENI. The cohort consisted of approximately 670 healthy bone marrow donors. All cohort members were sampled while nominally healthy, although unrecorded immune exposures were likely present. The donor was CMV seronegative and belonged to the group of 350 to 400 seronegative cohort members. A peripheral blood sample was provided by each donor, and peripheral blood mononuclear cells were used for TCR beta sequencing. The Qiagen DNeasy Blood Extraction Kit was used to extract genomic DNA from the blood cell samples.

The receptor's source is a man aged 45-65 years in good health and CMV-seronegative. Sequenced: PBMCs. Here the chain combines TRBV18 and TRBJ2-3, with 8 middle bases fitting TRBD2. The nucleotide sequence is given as TGTGCCAGCTCACCACAAGGAGCGGGAGTACGAGATACGCAGTATTTT. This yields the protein CASSPQGAGVRDTQYF.